The rows below give T cell receptor beta chains drawn from one sample of a study of T cells in Graves' hyperthyroidism and ophthalmopathy. One entry per CDR3 protein, called by TCRdb with MiXCR from the multiplex PCR reads. The table includes hundreds of thousands of distinct CDR3 sequences, roughly 21% detected once. The specimen was blood. These TCRs come from a man in his forties with Graves' ophthalmopathy. Both conserved end residues are trimmed from each CDR3. Each record gives: J gene, V gene, CDR3 protein.

>TRBJ2-1|TRBV5-1
ASSPLAGPHANEQF
>TRBJ1-4|TRBV7-2
ASSLAGRPEKLF
>TRBJ2-1|TRBV29-1
SVDRDPNNEQF
>TRBJ2-1|TRBV7-9
ASSPLRTSGGAPYNEQF
>TRBJ2-5|TRBV28
ASAAGSGFGETQY
>TRBJ2-7|TRBV7-9
ASSFWDRGFEQY
>TRBJ2-1|TRBV3-1
ASTPTQNSYNEQF
>TRBJ2-1|TRBV6-1
ASSDRTSGGVNEQF
>TRBJ1-6|TRBV12-3/TRBV12-4
ASSLWSSYNSPLH
>TRBJ2-2|TRBV6-2/TRBV6-3
ASRSSEGIGELF
>TRBJ2-2|TRBV7-8
ASSRVSGGPNTGELF
>TRBJ2-1|TRBV7-9
ASSLISGEYNEQF
>TRBJ2-7|TRBV3-1
ASSQEVEYEQY
>TRBJ1-6|TRBV12-3/TRBV12-4
ASRATGLPLH
>TRBJ2-5|TRBV28
ASSSFAGQETQY
>TRBJ2-7|TRBV27
ASGGGGGLSEQY
>TRBJ1-1|TRBV3-1
ASSQGGRLNTEAF
>TRBJ2-3|TRBV20-1
SARLEGVNTQY
>TRBJ1-1|TRBV28
ASSITGMNTEAF
>TRBJ2-3|TRBV6-1
ASRGYSTDTQY
>TRBJ2-3|TRBV12-3/TRBV12-4
ASSLLGISTQY
>TRBJ2-3|TRBV7-8
ASSSTVTSTDTQY
>TRBJ2-2|TRBV9
ASSDRQVAGSNTGELF
>TRBJ2-1|TRBV2
ASSEGQGALGGEQF
>TRBJ2-7|TRBV12-5
ASGLPAGTGRYEQY
>TRBJ2-3|TRBV7-2
ASSSLSGRGTDTQY
>TRBJ1-1|TRBV2
ASTWTGNTEAF
>TRBJ2-2|TRBV6-2/TRBV6-3
ASRSSDTGELF
>TRBJ2-3|TRBV9
ASSVDSGGSTDTQY
>TRBJ2-5|TRBV7-9
ASSLGLRESETQY
>TRBJ1-1|TRBV30
AWSEWRVNTEAF
>TRBJ1-4|TRBV2
ASREHEKLF
>TRBJ2-7|TRBV6-1
ASSYSLAGLYEQY
>TRBJ2-5|TRBV19
ASSTGTSGGQETQY
>TRBJ1-6|TRBV2
ASKKGINSPLH
>TRBJ1-5|TRBV20-1
SVLDRGSNQPQH
>TRBJ2-5|TRBV7-9
ASSAGTSGRAGGETQY
>TRBJ2-5|TRBV2
ASRSSGGGQTQY